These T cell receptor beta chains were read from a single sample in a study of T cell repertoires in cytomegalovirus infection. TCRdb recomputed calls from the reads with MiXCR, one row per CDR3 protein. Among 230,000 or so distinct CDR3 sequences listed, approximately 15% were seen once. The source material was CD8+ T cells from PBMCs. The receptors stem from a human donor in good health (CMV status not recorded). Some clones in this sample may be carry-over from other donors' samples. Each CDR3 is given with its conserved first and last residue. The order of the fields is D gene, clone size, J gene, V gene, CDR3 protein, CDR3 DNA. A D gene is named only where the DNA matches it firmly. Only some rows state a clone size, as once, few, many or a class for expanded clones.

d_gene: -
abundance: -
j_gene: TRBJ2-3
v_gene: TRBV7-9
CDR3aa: CASSLLTGPTDTQYF
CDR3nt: TGTGCCAGCAGCTTACTTACGGGCCCCACAGATACGCAGTATTTT

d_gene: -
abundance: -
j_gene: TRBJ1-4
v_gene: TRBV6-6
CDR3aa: CASSYSIEGTNEKLFF
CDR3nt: TGTGCCAGCAGTTACTCGATTGAGGGAACTAATGAAAAACTGTTTTTT

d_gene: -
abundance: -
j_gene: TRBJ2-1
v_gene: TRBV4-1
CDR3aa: CASSQVPDDNEQFF
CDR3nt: TGCGCCAGCAGCCAAGTACCAGACGACAATGAGCAGTTCTTC

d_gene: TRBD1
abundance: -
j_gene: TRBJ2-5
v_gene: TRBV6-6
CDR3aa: CASRVPTSGTGAETQYF
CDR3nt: TGTGCCAGCAGAGTACCGACATCCGGGACAGGGGCAGAGACCCAGTACTTC

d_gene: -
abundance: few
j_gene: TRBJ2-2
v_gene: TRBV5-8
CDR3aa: CASSAGQPNTGELFF
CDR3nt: TGTGCCAGCAGCGCGGGACAACCGAACACCGGGGAGCTGTTTTTT

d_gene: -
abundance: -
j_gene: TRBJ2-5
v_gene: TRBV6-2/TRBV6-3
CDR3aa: CASSYEGSPVGETQYF
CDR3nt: TGTGCCAGCAGTTATGAAGGCAGTCCGGTGGGGGAGACCCAGTACTTC

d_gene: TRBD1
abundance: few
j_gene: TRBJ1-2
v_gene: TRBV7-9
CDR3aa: CASSSSGGLHGYTF
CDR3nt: TGTGCCAGCAGCTCATCAGGGGGACTTCATGGCTACACCTTC

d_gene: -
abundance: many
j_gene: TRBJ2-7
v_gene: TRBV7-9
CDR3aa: CASSLLTGAYEQYF
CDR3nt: TGTGCCAGCAGCCTCCTGACGGGAGCCTACGAGCAGTACTTC

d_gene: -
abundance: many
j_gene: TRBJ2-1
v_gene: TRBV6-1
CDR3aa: CASTDWGNLNEGQFF
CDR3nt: TGTGCCAGCACCGACTGGGGGAACCTCAATGAGGGGCAGTTCTTC

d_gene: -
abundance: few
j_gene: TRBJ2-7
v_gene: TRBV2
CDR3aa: CASSDTPSYEQYF
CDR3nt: TGTGCCAGCAGTGATACACCCTCCTACGAGCAGTACTTC

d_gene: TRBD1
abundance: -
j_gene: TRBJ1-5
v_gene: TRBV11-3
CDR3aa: CASSCLTGPYSNQPQHF
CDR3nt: TGTGCCAGCAGCTGCCTGACAGGGCCCTATAGCAATCAGCCCCAGCATTTT